The clone carrying this T cell receptor beta chain was observed a handful of times. This CDR3 has 13 amino acids. This specimen comes from a study of blood T cell repertoires in COVID-19. For the study at large: Spain, Italy and the United States supplied samples that represented acute and convalescent COVID-19.

Here immunoSEQ multiplex PCR was the method, and the copy in TCRdb shows in-frame clones only, minus some. The sample lists about 270,000 clones; 86% were seen once. The rearrangement uses TRBV21-1 and TRBJ1-3; the table's D call TRBD1 went unverified against the DNA. TRBV21-1 is reported as a pseudogene. Sequenced: peripheral blood. The sequence derives from a man aged 40-49 years with active or convalescent COVID-19. CDR3 sequence reads: CASPLQGGNTIYF. Written as DNA, the CDR3 is TGTGCCAGTCCCTTGCAGGGCGGAAACACCATATATTTT.